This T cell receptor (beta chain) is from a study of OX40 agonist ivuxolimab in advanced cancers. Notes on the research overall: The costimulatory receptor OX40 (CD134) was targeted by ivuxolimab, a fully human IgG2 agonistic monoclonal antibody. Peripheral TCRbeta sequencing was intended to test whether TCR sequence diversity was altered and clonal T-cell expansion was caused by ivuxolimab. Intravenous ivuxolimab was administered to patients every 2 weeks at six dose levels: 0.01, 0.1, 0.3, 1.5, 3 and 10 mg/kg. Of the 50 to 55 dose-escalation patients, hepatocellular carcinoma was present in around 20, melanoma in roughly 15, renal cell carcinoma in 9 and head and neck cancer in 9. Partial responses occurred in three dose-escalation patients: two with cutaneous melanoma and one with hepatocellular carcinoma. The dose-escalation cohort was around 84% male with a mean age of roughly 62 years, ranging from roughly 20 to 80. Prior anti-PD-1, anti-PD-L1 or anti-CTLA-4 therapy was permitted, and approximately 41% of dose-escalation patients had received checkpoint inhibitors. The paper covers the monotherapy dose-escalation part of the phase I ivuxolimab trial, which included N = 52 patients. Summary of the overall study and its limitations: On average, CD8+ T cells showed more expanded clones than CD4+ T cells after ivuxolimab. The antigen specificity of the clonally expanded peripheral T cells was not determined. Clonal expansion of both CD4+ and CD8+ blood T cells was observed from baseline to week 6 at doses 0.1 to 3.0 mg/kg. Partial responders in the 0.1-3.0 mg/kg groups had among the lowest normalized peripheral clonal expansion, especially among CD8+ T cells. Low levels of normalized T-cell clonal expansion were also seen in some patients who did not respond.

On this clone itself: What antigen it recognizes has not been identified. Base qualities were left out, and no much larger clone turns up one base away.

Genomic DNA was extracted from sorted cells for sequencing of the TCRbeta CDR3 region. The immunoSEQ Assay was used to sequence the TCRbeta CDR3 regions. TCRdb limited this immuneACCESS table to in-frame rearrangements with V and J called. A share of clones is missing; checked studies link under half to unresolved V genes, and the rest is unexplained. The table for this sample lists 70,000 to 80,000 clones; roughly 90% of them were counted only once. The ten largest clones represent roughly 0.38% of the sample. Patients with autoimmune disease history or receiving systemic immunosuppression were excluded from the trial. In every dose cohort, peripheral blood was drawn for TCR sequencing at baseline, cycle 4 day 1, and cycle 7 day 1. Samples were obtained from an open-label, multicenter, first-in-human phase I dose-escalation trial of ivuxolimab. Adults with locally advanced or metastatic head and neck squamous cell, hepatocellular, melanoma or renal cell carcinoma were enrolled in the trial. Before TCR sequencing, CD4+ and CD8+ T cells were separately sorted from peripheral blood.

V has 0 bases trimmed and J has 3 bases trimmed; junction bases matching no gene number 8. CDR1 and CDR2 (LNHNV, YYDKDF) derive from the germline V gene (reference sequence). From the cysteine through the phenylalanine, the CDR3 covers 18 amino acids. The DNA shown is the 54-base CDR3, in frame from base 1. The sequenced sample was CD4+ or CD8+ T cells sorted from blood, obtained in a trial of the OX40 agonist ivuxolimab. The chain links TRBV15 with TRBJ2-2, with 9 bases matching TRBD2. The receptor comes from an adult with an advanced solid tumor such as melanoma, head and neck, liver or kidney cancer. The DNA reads TGTGCCACCAGCAGAGATCGTCGCGGGAGGGGAGACACCGGGGAGCTGTTTTTT. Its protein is CATSRDRRGRGDTGELFF.